Described below is a single T cell receptor beta chain sequence and its context. Its antigen remains unknown. The junction departs from the called germline gene at one end, perhaps through a read error. The data were obtained in a study of post-analysis software for immune sequencing data. The study, taken as a whole, reports: Relative to controls, patients had about five TRBV segments at higher frequency, with TRBV5-6, TRBV5-1 and TRBV20-1 among these. Relative to controls, patients with multiple sclerosis showed significantly lower normalized Chao1 diversity. Samples made in the same batch grouped tightly together by F measure.

Unique molecular identifiers were carried by the TCR beta cDNA libraries. TCRdb itself ran the PCR reads through MiXCR, one entry per CDR3 protein. The table has hundreds of thousands of distinct CDR3 sequences, 55% to 60% seen once. Germline V CDR1 and CDR2: DFQATT, SNEGSKA (reference sequence). This CDR3 region has 14 residues. This chain joins TRBV20-1 and TRBJ2-4, with TRBD1 identical over 8 bases. TRBJ2-7 matches the DNA end more closely, so the J call is doubtful. Material: blood. This receptor was obtained from a girl aged 2-10 years with multiple sclerosis. The CDR3 DNA follows: TGCAGTGCAAGAGGGGCCAGGGGGCATTACGAGCAGTACTTC. It yields the protein CSARGARGHYEQYF.